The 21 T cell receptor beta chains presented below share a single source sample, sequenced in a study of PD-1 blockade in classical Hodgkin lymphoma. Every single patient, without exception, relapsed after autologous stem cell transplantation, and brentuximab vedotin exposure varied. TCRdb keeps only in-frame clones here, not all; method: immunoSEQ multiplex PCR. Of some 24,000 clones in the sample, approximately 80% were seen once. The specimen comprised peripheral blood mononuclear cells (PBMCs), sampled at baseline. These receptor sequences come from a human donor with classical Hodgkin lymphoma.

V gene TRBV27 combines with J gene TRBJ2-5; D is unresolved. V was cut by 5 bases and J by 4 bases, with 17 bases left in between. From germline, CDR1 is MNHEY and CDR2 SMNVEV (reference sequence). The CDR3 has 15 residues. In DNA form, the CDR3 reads TGTGCCAGCAGTCCCCGAGCCAGTCGGGCAGAGACCCAGTACTTC. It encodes CASSPRASRAETQYF.

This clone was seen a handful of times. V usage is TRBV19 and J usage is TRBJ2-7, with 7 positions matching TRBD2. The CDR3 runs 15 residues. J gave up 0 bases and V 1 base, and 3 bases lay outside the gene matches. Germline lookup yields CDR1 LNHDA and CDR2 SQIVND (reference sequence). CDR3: CASSIAGGRSYEQYF. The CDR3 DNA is TGTGCCAGTAGTATAGCGGGGGGTCGCTCCTACGAGCAGTACTTC.

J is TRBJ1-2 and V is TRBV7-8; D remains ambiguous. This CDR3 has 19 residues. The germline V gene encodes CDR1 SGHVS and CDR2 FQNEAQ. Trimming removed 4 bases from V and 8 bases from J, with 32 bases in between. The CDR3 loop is CASSSERRGLTRVMGGYTF. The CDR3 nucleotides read TGTGCCAGCAGCTCGGAAAGACGGGGATTGACAAGGGTAATGGGCGGCTACACCTTC.

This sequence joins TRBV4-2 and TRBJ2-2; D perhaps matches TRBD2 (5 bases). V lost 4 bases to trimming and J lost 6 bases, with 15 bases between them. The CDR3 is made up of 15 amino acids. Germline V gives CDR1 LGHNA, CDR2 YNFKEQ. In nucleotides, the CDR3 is TGTGCCAGCAGCCTTAGTCGGGAAGTCTCCGGGGAGCTGTTTTTT. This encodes CASSLSREVSGELFF.

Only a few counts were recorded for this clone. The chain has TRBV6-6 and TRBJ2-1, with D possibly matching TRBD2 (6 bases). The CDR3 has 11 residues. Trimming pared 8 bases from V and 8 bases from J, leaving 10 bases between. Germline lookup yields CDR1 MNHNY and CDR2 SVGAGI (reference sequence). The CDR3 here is CASGTGDEQFF. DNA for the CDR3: TGTGCCAGCGGGACTGGGGATGAGCAGTTCTTC.

In DNA, the CDR3 is TGTGCCAGCAGCCAAGCCCGGACAGGGAACACCGGGGAGCTGTTTTTT. Amino acids: CASSQARTGNTGELFF. The rearrangement links TRBV6-6 to TRBJ2-2, with 7 bases fitting TRBD1. Unmatched junction bases numbered 8, after V lost 6 bases and J lost 1 base. Germline loops: CDR1 MNHNY, CDR2 SVGAGI (reference sequence). The CDR3 totals 16 residues.

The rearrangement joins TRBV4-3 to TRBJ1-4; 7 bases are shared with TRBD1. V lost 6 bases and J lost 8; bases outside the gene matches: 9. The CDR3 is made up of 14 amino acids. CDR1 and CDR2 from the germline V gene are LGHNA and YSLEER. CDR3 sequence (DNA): TGCGCCAGCAGTCCCGGACAGGCCTGGGAAAAACTGTTTTTT. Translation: CASSPGQAWEKLFF.

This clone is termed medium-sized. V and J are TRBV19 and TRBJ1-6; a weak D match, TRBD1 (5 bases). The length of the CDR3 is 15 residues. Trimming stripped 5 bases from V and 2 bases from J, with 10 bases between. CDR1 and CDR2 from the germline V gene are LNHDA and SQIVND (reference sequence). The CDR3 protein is CASSGKDTYNSPLHF. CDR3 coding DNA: TGTGCCAGTAGTGGGAAGGACACCTATAATTCACCCCTCCACTTT.

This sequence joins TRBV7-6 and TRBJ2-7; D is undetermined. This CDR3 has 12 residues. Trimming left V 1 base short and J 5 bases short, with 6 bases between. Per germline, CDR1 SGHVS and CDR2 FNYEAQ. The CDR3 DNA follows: TGTGCCAGCAGCTTAGATCCCCACGAGCAGTACTTC. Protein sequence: CASSLDPHEQYF.

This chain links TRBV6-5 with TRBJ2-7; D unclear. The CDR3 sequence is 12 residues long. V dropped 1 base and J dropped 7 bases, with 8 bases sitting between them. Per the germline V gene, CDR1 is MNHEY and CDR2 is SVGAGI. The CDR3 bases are TGTGCCAGCAGTTACTTGAAGGGTGAGCAGTACTTC. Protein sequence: CASSYLKGEQYF.

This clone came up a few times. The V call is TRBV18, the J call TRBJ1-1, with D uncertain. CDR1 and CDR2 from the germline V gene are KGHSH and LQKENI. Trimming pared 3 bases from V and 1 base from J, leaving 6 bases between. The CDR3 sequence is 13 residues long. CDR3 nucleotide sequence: TGTGCCAGCTCACCGAACCGGAACACTGAAGCTTTCTTT. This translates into CASSPNRNTEAFF.

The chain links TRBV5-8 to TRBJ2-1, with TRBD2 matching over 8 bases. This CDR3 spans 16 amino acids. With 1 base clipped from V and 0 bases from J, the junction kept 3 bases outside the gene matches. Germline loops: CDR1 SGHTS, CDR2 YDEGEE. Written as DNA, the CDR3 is TGTGCCAGCAGCTTGCGGGGGGGGGTCTCCTACAATGAGCAGTTCTTC. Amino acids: CASSLRGGVSYNEQFF. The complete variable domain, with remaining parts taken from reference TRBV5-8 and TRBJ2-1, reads EAGVTQSPTHLIKTRGQQATLRCSPISGHTSVYWYQQALGLGLQFLLWYDEGEERNRGNFPPRFSGRQFPNYSSELNVNALELEDSALYLCASSLRGGVSYNEQFFGPGTRLTVL.

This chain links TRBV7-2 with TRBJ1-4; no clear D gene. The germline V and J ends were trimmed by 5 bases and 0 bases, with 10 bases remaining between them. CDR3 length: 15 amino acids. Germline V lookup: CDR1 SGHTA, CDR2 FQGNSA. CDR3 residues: CASSTQPATNEKLFF. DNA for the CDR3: TGTGCCAGCAGCACACAGCCTGCAACTAATGAAAAACTGTTTTTT.

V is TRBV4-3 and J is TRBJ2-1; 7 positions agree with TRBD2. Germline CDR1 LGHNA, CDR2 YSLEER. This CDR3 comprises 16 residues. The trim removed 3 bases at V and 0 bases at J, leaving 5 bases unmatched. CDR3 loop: CASSHLGTNSYNEQFF. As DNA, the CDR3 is TGCGCCAGCAGCCATCTCGGGACTAACTCCTACAATGAGCAGTTCTTC.

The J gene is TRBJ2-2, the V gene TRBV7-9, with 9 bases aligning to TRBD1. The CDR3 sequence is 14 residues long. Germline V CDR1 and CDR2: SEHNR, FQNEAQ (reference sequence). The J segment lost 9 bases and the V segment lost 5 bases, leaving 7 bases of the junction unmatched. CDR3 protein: CASSAGTGKRELFF. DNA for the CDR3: TGTGCCAGCAGCGCCGGGACAGGGAAACGGGAGCTGTTTTTT.

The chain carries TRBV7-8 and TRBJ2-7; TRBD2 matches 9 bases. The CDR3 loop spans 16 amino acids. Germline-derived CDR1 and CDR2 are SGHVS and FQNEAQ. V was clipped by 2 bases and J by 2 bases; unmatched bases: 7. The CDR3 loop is CASSLKVASGAYEQYF. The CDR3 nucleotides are TGTGCCAGCAGCTTAAAGGTGGCTAGCGGGGCCTACGAGCAGTACTTC.

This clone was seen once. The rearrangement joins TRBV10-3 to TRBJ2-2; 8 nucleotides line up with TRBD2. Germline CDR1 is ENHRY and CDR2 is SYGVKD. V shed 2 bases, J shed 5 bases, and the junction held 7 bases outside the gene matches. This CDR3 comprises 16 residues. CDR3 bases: TGTGCCATCAGTGAGGGTCAAGCGGGGGAGACCGGGGAGCTGTTTTTT. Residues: CAISEGQAGETGELFF.

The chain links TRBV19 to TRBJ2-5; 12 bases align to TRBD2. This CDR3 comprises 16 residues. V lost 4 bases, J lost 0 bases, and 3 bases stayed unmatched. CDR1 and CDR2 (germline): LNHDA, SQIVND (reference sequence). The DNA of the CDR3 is TGTGCCAGTAGTAGCTGGACTAGCGGGGACCAAGAGACCCAGTACTTC. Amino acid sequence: CASSSWTSGDQETQYF.

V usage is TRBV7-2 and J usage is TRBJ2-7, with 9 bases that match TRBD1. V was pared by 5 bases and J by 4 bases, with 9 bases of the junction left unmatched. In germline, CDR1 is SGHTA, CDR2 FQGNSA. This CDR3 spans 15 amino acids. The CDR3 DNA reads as TGTGCCAGCAGCCGGACAGGGGCCGGTGGGTACGAGCAGTACTTC. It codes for CASSRTGAGGYEQYF.

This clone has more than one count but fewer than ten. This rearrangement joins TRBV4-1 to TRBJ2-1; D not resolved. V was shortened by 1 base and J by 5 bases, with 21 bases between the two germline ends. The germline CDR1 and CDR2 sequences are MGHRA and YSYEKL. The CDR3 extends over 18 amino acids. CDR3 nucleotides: TGCGCCAGCAGCCAAGGGATTCTAAAAAGACAATTGGACAATGAGCAGTTCTTC. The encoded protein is CASSQGILKRQLDNEQFF.

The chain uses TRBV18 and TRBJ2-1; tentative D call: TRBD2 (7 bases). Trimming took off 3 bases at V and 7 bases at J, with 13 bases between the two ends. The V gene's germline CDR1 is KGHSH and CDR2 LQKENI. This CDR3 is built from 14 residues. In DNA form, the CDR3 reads TGTGCCAGCTCACCCGGGGGGCAGGATAATGAGCAGTTCTTC. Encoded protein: CASSPGGQDNEQFF.